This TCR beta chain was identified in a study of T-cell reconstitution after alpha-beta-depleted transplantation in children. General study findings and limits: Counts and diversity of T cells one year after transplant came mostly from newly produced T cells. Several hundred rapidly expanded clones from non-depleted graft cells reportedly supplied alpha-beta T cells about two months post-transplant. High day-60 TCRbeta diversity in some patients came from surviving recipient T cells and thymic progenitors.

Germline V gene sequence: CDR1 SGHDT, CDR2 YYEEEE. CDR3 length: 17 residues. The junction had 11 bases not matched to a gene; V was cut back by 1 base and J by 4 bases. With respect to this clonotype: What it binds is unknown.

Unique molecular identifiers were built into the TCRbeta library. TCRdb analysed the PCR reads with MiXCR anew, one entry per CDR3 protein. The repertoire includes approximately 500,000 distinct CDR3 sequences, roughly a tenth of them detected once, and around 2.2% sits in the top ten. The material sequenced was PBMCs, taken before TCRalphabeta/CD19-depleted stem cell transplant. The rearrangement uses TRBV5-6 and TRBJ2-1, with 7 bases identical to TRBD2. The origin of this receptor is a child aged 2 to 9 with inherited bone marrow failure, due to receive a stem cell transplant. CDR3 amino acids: CASSLSSSGPVYNEQFF. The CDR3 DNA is TGTGCCAGCAGCTTGAGCTCTAGCGGTCCTGTTTACAATGAGCAGTTCTTC.